This T cell receptor beta chain was found in a study of graft-versus-host responses after intestinal transplantation. Study background: Grafts that recipients had were multivisceral, liver-intestinal, or isolated intestinal transplants.

About this clone itself: The target antigen is unknown.

Points from the study as a whole: Allografts carried high graft-versus-host to host-versus-graft clonal ratios in patients having graft-donor T cell macrochimerism. Recipient marrow held GvH clones, some first seen in ileum or blood.

CDR3 length equals 15 residues. Germline CDR1 and CDR2: LNHDA and SQIVND (reference sequence). The junction had 5 bases not matched to a gene; V was cut back by 4 bases and J by 0 bases. Tissue processing of the graft released intraepithelial and lamina propria lymphocytes from it. The data were produced by immunoSEQ multiplex PCR, yet TCRdb's version contains in-frame clones alone and is incomplete. Here the sample spans 10,000 or so clones, about 80% being singletons. The chain links TRBV19 to TRBJ1-1; 7 bases are shared with TRBD1. The specimen comprised ileum tissue, sampled 140 to 150 days after intestinal transplantation. This sequence originates from a human patient who received an intestinal transplant, so some T cells may come from the graft donor. The CDR3 region has the DNA TGTGCCAGTAGTACTTTAACAGGGGTGAACACTGAAGCTTTCTTT. Its translation: CASSTLTGVNTEAFF.